The clone carrying this TCR beta chain came up a few times. Its target is unknown. The data belong to a study of regulatory T cells in long-lasting Graves disease. Study results and caveats: Among samples with persistent disease, TRBV28, TRBJ1-2 and TRBJ2-5 were favored.

CDR1 is SQVTM, CDR2 ANQGSEA, per germline. Trimming removed 1 base from V and 6 bases from J; junction bases left unmatched: 13. The CDR3 has 17 amino acids. Arm-PCR of CDR3 regions with iRepertoire HTBI primers generated TCR beta libraries. TCRdb processed the multiplex PCR reads anew with MiXCR; each CDR3 protein has one entry. This sample has roughly 500,000 distinct CDR3 sequences, with roughly 21% found just once. The time point: persistent/refractory GD, antithyroid drugs over 5 years with positive TRAb. PBMC RNA was the source of the TCR library. This chain joins TRBV29-1 and TRBJ2-4; 9 nucleotides line up with TRBD1. Sequencing was performed on peripheral blood mononuclear cells (PBMCs), taken when the disease was refractory, from a patient treated with antithyroid drugs. The TCR was taken from a female donor with Graves disease. Here the CDR3 reads CSVEGYSRDRVINIQYF. The CDR3 DNA is TGCAGCGTTGAAGGTTATTCCCGGGACAGGGTAATAAACATTCAGTACTTC.